These 27 T cell receptor beta chains were sequenced from one sample in a study of shared clonotypes between healthy human individuals. Generated by immunoSEQ multiplex PCR, the TCRdb table keeps only in-frame clones and is missing some. Of 2,100,000 or so clones listed, 90% to 97% are singletons. The sequencing input was naive CD4+ T cells sorted from blood. Noted subset: CD45RA+ positively selected. The receptors come from a man aged 18 to 35 in good health.

The table lists this clone with a count of one. The J gene is TRBJ1-4, the V gene TRBV6-5; 11 bases are a match to TRBD1. There are 15 residues in the CDR3. Germline V gene sequence: CDR1 MNHEY, CDR2 SVGAGI. V shed 2 bases, J shed 8 bases, and the junction held 4 bases outside the gene matches. The CDR3 reads CASSYRGQGGEKLFF. DNA for the CDR3: TGTGCCAGCAGTTACCGGGGACAGGGGGGAGAAAAACTGTTTTTT.

The chain recombines TRBV2 with TRBJ2-2; TRBD2 agrees at 10 bases. The ends lost 6 bases at V and 1 base at J; junction bases unmatched: 2. Germline loops: CDR1 SNHLY, CDR2 FYNNEI. The CDR3 length is 15 residues. CDR3 sequence reads: CASRIAGGNTGELFF. The CDR3 DNA reads as TGTGCCAGCAGGATAGCGGGGGGGAACACCGGGGAGCTGTTTTTT. Full variable domain (outside the CDR3, taken from reference TRBV2 and TRBJ2-2): EPEVTQTPSHQVTQMGQEVILRCVPISNHLYFYWYRQILGQKVEFLVSFYNNEISEKSEIFDDQFSVERPDGSNFTLKIRSTKLEDSAMYFCASRIAGGNTGELFFGEGSRLTVL.

This clone has only one observation. The CDR3 coding sequence is TGTGCCTGGAGTGTGCAACGGACTAACTATGGCTACACCTTC. Amino acids: CAWSVQRTNYGYTF. V is TRBV30 and J is TRBJ1-2; D call uncertain. Germline V gene sequence: CDR1 GTSNPN, CDR2 SVGIG (reference sequence). Trimming stripped 0 bases from V and 0 bases from J, with 8 bases between. The CDR3 runs 14 residues.

This clone appeared a few times. The chain joins TRBV7-6 to TRBJ1-3, with D unclear. The V end lost 3 bases, the J end lost 2 bases, and 14 bases lay between the germline ends. Germline V CDR1 and CDR2: SGHVS, FNYEAQ. CDR3 length: 16 amino acids. CDR3 in DNA: TGTGCCAGCAGCTTGGGAGGGTTAGGCGCTGGAAACACCATATATTTT. Protein product: CASSLGGLGAGNTIYF. The full variable domain, completed using reference TRBV7-6 and TRBJ1-3, is GAGVSQSPRYKVTKRGQDVALRCDPISGHVSLYWYRQALGQGPEFLTYFNYEAQQDKSGLPNDRFSAERPEGSISTLTIQRTEQRDSAMYRCASSLGGLGAGNTIYFGEGSWLTVV.

This clone appeared a single time. The V gene is TRBV7-9, the J gene TRBJ1-4, with D unclear. This CDR3 is 14 amino acids long. V lost 3 bases and J lost 3, with 8 bases in between. CDR1 SEHNR and CDR2 FQNEAQ come from the germline V gene (reference sequence). This CDR3 reads CASSLDGANEKLFF. CDR3 nucleotides: TGTGCCAGCAGCTTGGATGGTGCTAATGAAAAACTGTTTTTT. Full variable domain (missing parts from reference TRBV7-9 and TRBJ1-4): DTGVSQNPRHKITKRGQNVTFRCDPISEHNRLYWYRQTLGQGPEFLTYFQNEAQLEKSRLLSDRFSAERPKGSFSTLEIQRTEQGDSAMYLCASSLDGANEKLFFGSGTQLSVL.

The rearrangement uses TRBV30 and TRBJ2-1; TRBD2 is a possible D gene (5 bases). This CDR3 is 13 amino acids long. V lost 1 base to trimming and J lost 5 bases, with 9 bases between them. Germline V CDR1 and CDR2: GTSNPN, SVGIG (reference sequence). The CDR3 bases are TGTGCCTGGAGTGCCCGGACTGACAATGAGCAGTTCTTC. Amino acid sequence: CAWSARTDNEQFF.

J is TRBJ1-4 and V is TRBV25-1, with D possibly being TRBD1 (5 bases). The CDR3 spans 11 residues. CDR1 and CDR2 (germline): MGHDK, SYGVNS. The ends were cut back, 7 bases at V and 10 bases at J, with 10 bases in the middle. CDR3 protein: CASTPGGKLFF. The CDR3 DNA is TGTGCCAGCACCCCTGGGGGAAAACTGTTTTTT.

The chain links TRBV28 to TRBJ2-5, with TRBD2 matching 9 bases. Germline CDR1 MDHEN, CDR2 SYDVKM. The CDR3 is made up of 14 amino acids. J lost 1 base, V lost 5 bases, and 2 bases had no gene match. CDR3 loop: CASSSGGPQETQYF. CDR3 coding DNA: TGTGCCAGCAGTAGCGGGGGGCCCCAAGAGACCCAGTACTTC.

The J gene is TRBJ2-5, the V gene TRBV6-5; maybe TRBD1 (5 bases). CDR3 length equals 15 residues. Germline CDR1 is MNHEY and CDR2 is SVGAGI. V dropped 5 bases and J dropped 4 bases, with 17 bases sitting between them. CDR3 region: CASSRTMGPGETQYF. The CDR3 nucleotides read TGTGCCAGCAGTCGAACCATGGGGCCCGGAGAGACCCAGTACTTC.

Details on this clone: A read error may be the cause here, since a much bigger clone is one base away. The chain has TRBV11-2 and TRBJ2-1; D is uncertain. The length of the CDR3 is 11 residues. Trimming removed 10 bases at V and 1 base at J, with 5 bases between. The germline V gene encodes CDR1 SGHAT and CDR2 FQNNGV. This CDR3 reads CATSSYNEQFF. The CDR3 DNA reads as TGTGCCACCAGTTCCTACAATGAGCAGTTCTTC.

The gene calls are TRBV5-4 and TRBJ2-5; possibly TRBD1 for D (5 bases). V gave up 4 bases and J gave up 2 bases, with 9 bases separating them. The CDR3 loop spans 13 amino acids. Germline V CDR1 and CDR2: SGHNT, YYREEE (reference sequence). The CDR3 DNA is TGTGCCAGCAGCCCGGACATACAAGAGACCCAGTACTTC. Translated, it gives CASSPDIQETQYF.

The rearrangement joins TRBV7-9 to TRBJ2-5, with 8 bases lining up with TRBD1. The CDR3 consists of 14 residues. Germline trimming cut 7 bases from V and 1 base from J; bases unmatched to any gene: 5. In germline, CDR1 is SEHNR, CDR2 FQNEAQ (reference sequence). CDR3 in amino acids: CASIVTGGQETQYF. In DNA, the CDR3 is TGTGCCAGCATCGTTACAGGGGGCCAAGAGACCCAGTACTTC.

The CDR3 nucleotides read TGTGCCAGCAGCCATACTAGCGGGGGGGAATACAATGAGCAGTTCTTC. It encodes CASSHTSGGEYNEQFF. J is TRBJ2-1 and V is TRBV4-2; 13 nucleotides align to TRBD2. The CDR3 is 16 amino acids. Trimming cost V 3 bases and J 4 bases; bases outside gene matches: 3. The germline V gene encodes CDR1 LGHNA and CDR2 YNFKEQ.

This clone occurred once. This sequence joins TRBV5-8 and TRBJ1-2, with 7 bases identical to TRBD1. This CDR3 is built from 14 residues. Germline-derived CDR1 and CDR2 are SGHTS and YDEGEE. With 2 bases clipped from V and 5 bases from J, the junction kept 6 bases outside the gene matches. The CDR3: CASSLTGVRYGYTF. The DNA of the CDR3 is TGTGCCAGCAGCTTAACAGGGGTACGGTATGGCTACACCTTC.

This clone occurred once. The rearrangement joins TRBV28 to TRBJ1-2; D uncertain. CDR3 length: 15 amino acids. Deletions cut 5 bases from V and 7 bases from J, with 20 bases between. The germline gives CDR1 MDHEN, CDR2 SYDVKM. The CDR3 sequence: CASSIGLGLMGGYTF. For the CDR3, the DNA is TGTGCCAGCAGTATAGGCCTCGGGCTAATGGGTGGCTACACCTTC.

The gene calls are TRBV30 and TRBJ1-5; the D gene is possibly TRBD1 (5 bases). The germline V and J ends were trimmed by 0 bases and 3 bases, with 12 bases remaining between them. Germline lookup yields CDR1 GTSNPN and CDR2 SVGIG (reference sequence). This CDR3 comprises 15 residues. The CDR3 DNA sequence: TGTGCCTGGAGTGTTGAGTTTGGGGCCAATCAGCCCCAGCATTTT. It yields the protein CAWSVEFGANQPQHF.

V usage is TRBV6-1 and J usage is TRBJ2-7, with D possibly matching TRBD2 (5 bases). V lost 6 bases and J 1 base, leaving 16 bases between the germline ends. CDR1 MNHNS and CDR2 SASEGT come from the germline V gene. The CDR3 covers 15 residues. CDR3 DNA: TGTGCCAGCAGCCCCGGGGTAGTCGGGTCCTACGAGCAGTACTTC. It codes for CASSPGVVGSYEQYF.

The V call is TRBV30, the J call TRBJ2-1; 13 bases are a match to TRBD2. The CDR3 contains 15 residues. Germline CDR1 GTSNPN, CDR2 SVGIG (reference sequence). V shed 3 bases and J 5 bases; nucleotides not matched to a gene: 4. The CDR3 DNA follows: TGTGCCTGGAGCCCCGGGACTAGCGGGGACAATGAGCAGTTCTTC. Its protein product is CAWSPGTSGDNEQFF.

The rearrangement links TRBV7-8 to TRBJ1-4; perhaps TRBD1 as D (6 bases). This CDR3 comprises 14 residues. Per the germline V gene, CDR1 is SGHVS and CDR2 is FQNEAQ. V lost 6 bases and J lost 4, with 12 bases in between. CDR3 DNA sequence: TGTGCCAGCAGGACACAGGGCTATAATGAAAAACTGTTTTTT. It translates to CASRTQGYNEKLFF. Using reference TRBV7-8 and TRBJ1-4 for the parts outside the CDR3, the full variable domain is GAGVSQSPRYKVAKRGQDVALRCDPISGHVSLFWYQQALGQGPEFLTYFQNEAQLDKSGLPSDRFFAERPEGSVSTLKIQRTQQEDSAVYLCASRTQGYNEKLFFGSGTQLSVL.

This chain connects TRBV6-1 to TRBJ1-5; D remains ambiguous. Trimming removed 8 bases from V and 4 bases from J, with 9 bases in between. CDR3 length: 12 residues. Germline CDR1 and CDR2: MNHNS and SASEGT. The DNA of the CDR3 is TGTGCCAGCCAAAGACTGAATCAGCCCCAGCATTTT. It specifies CASQRLNQPQHF.

The CDR3 is CASSVAGLGTDTQYF. The CDR3 region has the DNA TGTGCCAGCAGCGTAGCTGGGCTGGGCACAGATACGCAGTATTTT. V gene TRBV9 combines with J gene TRBJ2-3; the D is unclear. CDR1 is SGDLS, CDR2 YYNGEE, per germline. CDR3 size: 15 residues. V was cut by 0 bases and J by 1 base, with 9 bases left in between.

For this clone: The same CDR3 also results from other DNA sequences found in this sample. The rearrangement uses TRBV6-5 and TRBJ1-1; 9 nucleotides line up with TRBD1. Germline CDR1 and CDR2: MNHEY and SVGAGI. J lost 4 bases, V lost 5 bases, and 2 bases had no gene match. The CDR3 totals 13 residues. CDR3 sequence reads: CASSRTGVTEAFF. The CDR3 nucleotides read TGTGCCAGCAGTCGGACAGGGGTCACTGAAGCTTTCTTT.

The V gene is TRBV6-5, the J gene TRBJ2-7, with D unresolved. The CDR3 has 16 amino acids. V was trimmed by 0 bases and J by 4 bases, leaving 16 bases between them. Germline V gene sequence: CDR1 MNHEY, CDR2 SVGAGI. CDR3 in DNA: TGTGCCAGCAGTTACTCGATAATATCCTGGGTATACGAGCAGTACTTC. Its protein is CASSYSIISWVYEQYF.

The chain couples TRBV19 to TRBJ1-5; the match to TRBD1 covers 7 bases. Germline trimming cut 6 bases from V and 3 bases from J; bases unmatched to any gene: 5. Germline CDR1 and CDR2: LNHDA and SQIVND (reference sequence). The CDR3 totals 14 residues. The CDR3 DNA reads TGTGCCAGTAGACCGGGACAGCTCAATCAGCCCCAGCATTTT. Translation gives CASRPGQLNQPQHF.

In this sample, this clone turned up once. Other DNA sequences in this sample translate to the same CDR3. V gene TRBV9 combines with J gene TRBJ2-7, with 13 bases aligning to TRBD2. J was trimmed by 3 bases and V by 4 bases; bases with no gene match: 4. The germline CDR1 and CDR2 sequences are SGDLS and YYNGEE. The CDR3 is made up of 15 amino acids. CDR3 DNA sequence: TGTGCCAGCAGCATAGGACTAGCGGGAGACTACGAGCAGTACTTC. The encoded protein is CASSIGLAGDYEQYF.

The chain is built from TRBV5-1 and TRBJ1-1; D remains unclear. The V gene lost 2 bases and the J gene lost 4 bases, with 12 bases spanning the gap. The CDR3 sequence is 14 residues long. The V gene's germline CDR1 is SGHRS and CDR2 YFSETQ. This CDR3 reads CASSFYDTFTEAFF. As DNA, the CDR3 is TGCGCCAGCAGCTTTTATGACACATTCACTGAAGCTTTCTTT. The full variable domain, its missing parts supplied by reference TRBV5-1 and TRBJ1-1, is KAGVTQTPRYLIKTRGQQVTLSCSPISGHRSVSWYQQTPGQGLQFLFEYFSETQRNKGNFPGRFSGRQFSNSRSEMNVSTLELGDSALYLCASSFYDTFTEAFFGQGTRLTVV.

J is TRBJ1-2 and V is TRBV27; D unresolved. Trimming took 2 bases from V and 0 from J, leaving 4 bases between them. Per germline, CDR1 MNHEY and CDR2 SMNVEV (reference sequence). The CDR3 runs 13 residues. The CDR3 DNA follows: TGTGCCAGCAGTTTACCCCCTAACTATGGCTACACCTTC. It codes for CASSLPPNYGYTF.